This T cell receptor (beta chain) is drawn from a study of blood T cells in healthy people across ages. The V and J ends lost 2 bases and 6 bases, in that order; junction bases with no gene match: 11. The germline gives CDR1 SGHVS, CDR2 FNYEAQ. The CDR3 is 18 amino acids. For the second PCR, which ran for about 6 to 11 cycles, a sample-barcoded 5' primer and a J-beta primer mix were used. In TCRdb, the 5' RACE reads were re-called with MiXCR into one record per CDR3 protein. The sample has roughly 900,000 distinct CDR3 sequences; under 30% are singletons. Each donor was a healthy Caucasian individual from Russia, aged about 6 to 100. Total RNA was extracted at no less than 5.5 micrograms per sample.

The clonotype comes from a woman older than 75 in good health. Sequencing was done on a sample of blood. The chain is built from TRBV7-6 and TRBJ2-3; 13 bases line up with TRBD2. CDR3 nucleotide sequence: TGTGCCAGCAGCTTAACAACGGGACTAGCGGGATCCACGGATACGCAGTATTTT. Translated, it gives CASSLTTGLAGSTDTQYF.